One and the same sample provided the 27 T cell receptor beta chains below, sequenced in a study of OX40 agonist ivuxolimab in advanced cancers. Sequenced by immunoSEQ multiplex PCR; TCRdb stores in-frame clones only, minus some. The profile covers under 80,000 clones, with roughly 86% appearing a single time and approximately 0.7% taken by the ten largest. This sample comprised CD4+ or CD8+ T cells sorted from blood, obtained in a trial of the OX40 agonist ivuxolimab. The receptors were gathered from an adult with an advanced solid tumor such as melanoma, head and neck, liver or kidney cancer.

The chain has TRBV18 and TRBJ1-1; D gene unclear. The ends were cut back, 6 bases at V and 1 base at J, with 9 bases in the middle. The CDR3 runs 13 residues. Germline CDR1 and CDR2: KGHSH and LQKENI. CDR3 nucleotide sequence: TGTGCCAGCTCCGAGCAAGGGAACACTGAAGCTTTCTTT. Protein product: CASSEQGNTEAFF.

The rearrangement joins TRBV5-4 to TRBJ1-5, with unresolved D. Looked up from germline, CDR1 is SGHNT and CDR2 is YYREEE (reference sequence). V lost 5 bases to trimming and J lost 2 bases, with 14 bases between them. This CDR3 has 15 amino acids. The CDR3 loop reads CASSSGVGGNQPQHF. CDR3 nucleotide sequence: TGTGCCAGCAGTTCCGGGGTTGGTGGCAATCAGCCCCAGCATTTT.

The genes are TRBV29-1 and TRBJ2-1; 9 nucleotides line up with TRBD2. The germline gives CDR1 SQVTM, CDR2 ANQGSEA. This CDR3 region has 12 residues. CDR3 sequence (DNA): TGCAGTGGAGGGGCGGGAGGGCATGAGCAGTTCTTC. It specifies CSGGAGGHEQFF.

This chain links TRBV2 with TRBJ2-2; 7 nucleotides match TRBD1. The CDR3 runs 15 residues. The V gene's germline CDR1 is SNHLY and CDR2 FYNNEI. V was pared by 6 bases and J by 1 base, with 5 bases of the junction left unmatched. The CDR3 DNA follows: TGTGCCAGCAGAGTTGGACAGGAGAACACCGGGGAGCTGTTTTTT. Amino acids: CASRVGQENTGELFF.

The rearrangement joins TRBV30 to TRBJ2-7; TRBD1 matches 11 bases. The length of the CDR3 is 16 residues. J was trimmed by 2 bases and V by 3 bases; bases with no gene match: 9. Germline CDR1 GTSNPN, CDR2 SVGIG (reference sequence). The CDR3, as DNA: TGTGCCTGGAGCGCCGGTCCGGGACAGGGGGCCTACGAGCAGTACTTC. Protein: CAWSAGPGQGAYEQYF.

J is TRBJ2-6 and V is TRBV27, with D perhaps being TRBD1 or TRBD2 (5 bases each). Germline V gives CDR1 MNHEY, CDR2 SMNVEV (reference sequence). This CDR3 region has 16 residues. V was pared by 4 bases and J by 0 bases, with 10 bases between. The CDR3 sequence is CASSSSGSSGANVLTF. DNA for the CDR3: TGTGCCAGCAGTTCATCAGGGAGCTCTGGGGCCAACGTCCTGACTTTC. The whole variable domain, remainder taken from reference TRBV27 and TRBJ2-6, is EAQVTQNPRYLITVTGKKLTVTCSQNMNHEYMSWYRQDPGLGLRQIYYSMNVEVTDKGDVPEGYKVSRKEKRNFPLILESPSPNQTSLYFCASSSSGSSGANVLTFGAGSRLTVL.

Concerning this clone: The sample has other DNA sequences that encode this CDR3 too. J is TRBJ2-7 and V is TRBV13, with D unresolved. The CDR3 loop spans 14 amino acids. The V end lost 0 bases, the J end lost 4 bases, and 10 bases lay between the germline ends. Germline CDR1 reads PRHDT; CDR2 reads FYEKMQ (reference sequence). In DNA, the CDR3 is TGTGCCAGCAGCTTAGGCCTAACCACTTACGAGCAGTACTTC. Its protein product is CASSLGLTTYEQYF.

The chain uses TRBV15 and TRBJ2-3, with TRBD1 matching over 7 bases. The CDR3 loop spans 13 amino acids. The germline CDR1 and CDR2 sequences are LNHNV and YYDKDF (reference sequence). J gave up 9 bases and V 0 bases, and 3 bases lay outside the gene matches. CDR3 protein: CATSREGQSTQYF. In DNA form, the CDR3 reads TGTGCCACCAGCAGAGAGGGACAGTCGACGCAGTATTTT.

V is TRBV28 and J is TRBJ1-2, with D possibly matching TRBD1 (6 bases). CDR1 is MDHEN, CDR2 SYDVKM, per germline. The CDR3 length is 13 residues. V lost 2 bases, J lost 4 bases, and 8 bases lay in between. CDR3 sequence: CASSLGRGYGYTF. The DNA of the CDR3 is TGTGCCAGCAGTTTAGGCAGGGGCTATGGCTACACCTTC.

V gene TRBV30 combines with J gene TRBJ1-3; D is unresolved. Germline V gene sequence: CDR1 GTSNPN, CDR2 SVGIG (reference sequence). The CDR3 sequence is 13 residues long. Trimming took 0 bases from V and 0 from J, leaving 3 bases between them. DNA of the CDR3: TGTGCCTGGAGTGTCAGCTCTGGAAACACCATATATTTT. Translating gives CAWSVSSGNTIYF.

The V call is TRBV5-4, the J call TRBJ1-6; the match to TRBD1 covers 8 bases. The CDR3 has 14 amino acids. Trimming took 4 bases from V and 6 from J; bases not matched to a gene: 3. CDR1 SGHNT and CDR2 YYREEE come from the germline V gene (reference sequence). The CDR3 region has the DNA TGTGCCAGCAGCCAGGACAGGGCTAATTCACCCCTCCACTTT. Its translation is CASSQDRANSPLHF.

The CDR3, as DNA: TGTGCCAGCTCACCCCTACCGGGTGAAGCTTTCTTT. Its translation is CASSPLPGEAFF. The chain recombines TRBV18 with TRBJ1-1; D not certain. Germline V gene sequence: CDR1 KGHSH, CDR2 LQKENI. The CDR3 has 12 residues. Trimming stripped 3 bases from V and 7 bases from J, with 9 bases between.

This clone was counted between two and nine times. J is TRBJ1-2 and V is TRBV14; 8 bases match TRBD1. V dropped 2 bases and J dropped 6; count of bases not matched to a gene: 2. The CDR3 has 13 amino acids. CDR1 is SGHDN and CDR2 is FVKESK in the germline V gene. For the CDR3, the DNA is TGTGCCAGCAGCCAACAGGGGGCTCATGGCTACACCTTC. Residues: CASSQQGAHGYTF. Full variable domain (outside the CDR3, taken from reference TRBV14 and TRBJ1-2): EAGVTQFPSHSVIEKGQTVTLRCDPISGHDNLYWYRRVMGKEIKFLLHFVKESKQDESGMPNNRFLAERTGGTYSTLKVQPAELEDSGVYFCASSQQGAHGYTFGSGTRLTVV.

The chain joins TRBV5-1 to TRBJ1-1; D unclear. Per germline, CDR1 SGHRS and CDR2 YFSETQ. V lost 2 bases and J 3 bases, leaving 14 bases between the germline ends. The CDR3 spans 15 residues. CDR3 bases: TGCGCCAGCAGCTTATGGACGGACGGCGACACTGAAGCTTTCTTT. Residues: CASSLWTDGDTEAFF.

This clone was recorded a few times. The V call is TRBV19, the J call TRBJ1-2; TRBD1 aligns across 9 bases. V was pared by 10 bases and J by 1 base, with 7 bases of the junction left unmatched. CDR3 size: 14 residues. CDR1 LNHDA and CDR2 SQIVND come from the germline V gene (reference sequence). The CDR3 DNA is TGTGCCATCGGTGGGACAGGGCGTAACTATGGCTACACCTTC. Amino acids: CAIGGTGRNYGYTF.

The chain recombines TRBV20-1 with TRBJ2-5, with D unresolved. Trimming removed 6 bases at V and 5 bases at J, with 10 bases between. This CDR3 has 11 amino acids. From germline, CDR1 is DFQATT and CDR2 SNEGSKA (reference sequence). The CDR3 bases are TGCAGTGCCACATGGTCGGAGACCCAGTACTTC. Translated, it gives CSATWSETQYF.

The chain employs TRBV29-1 and TRBJ2-3; 7 positions match TRBD1. CDR3 length: 13 amino acids. The trim removed 4 bases at V and 1 base at J, leaving 2 bases unmatched. Germline lookup yields CDR1 SQVTM and CDR2 ANQGSEA. CDR3 amino acids: CSVGGTGTDTQYF. DNA of the CDR3: TGCAGCGTTGGGGGGACAGGCACAGATACGCAGTATTTT.

The V call is TRBV6-1, the J call TRBJ1-2, with D hard to call. Germline V gene sequence: CDR1 MNHNS, CDR2 SASEGT. The CDR3 sequence is 12 residues long. V was cut by 8 bases and J by 4 bases, with 11 bases left in between. The CDR3 DNA follows: TGTGCCAGCGGGGATACCCGCTATGGCTACACCTTC. Protein sequence: CASGDTRYGYTF.

The CDR3 region is CASSTADSSYNEQFF. The CDR3 nucleotides are TGCGCCAGCAGCACCGCCGATAGCTCCTACAATGAGCAGTTCTTC. J is TRBJ2-1 and V is TRBV10-1; no firm D call. The V gene's germline CDR1 is WNHNN and CDR2 SYGVQD (reference sequence). Trimming left V 6 bases short and J 0 bases short, with 12 bases between. CDR3 length equals 15 residues.

The V gene is TRBV2, the J gene TRBJ1-5, with D perhaps TRBD1 (6 bases). Trimming removed 5 bases from V and 2 bases from J, with 10 bases in between. There are 14 residues in the CDR3. Germline V gives CDR1 SNHLY, CDR2 FYNNEI. CDR3 coding DNA: TGTGCCAGCAGTTACAGGGTTGGCAATCAGCCCCAGCATTTT. This encodes CASSYRVGNQPQHF.

This chain connects TRBV28 to TRBJ1-1; 7 nucleotides agree with TRBD1. The germline V gene encodes CDR1 MDHEN and CDR2 SYDVKM. The CDR3 has 12 amino acids. V was pared by 8 bases and J by 1 base, with 1 base of the junction left unmatched. CDR3 region: CASRQGNTEAFF. The CDR3 DNA sequence: TGTGCCAGCCGACAGGGGAACACTGAAGCTTTCTTT.

The gene calls are TRBV2 and TRBJ2-7, with 12 bases aligning to TRBD2. Germline V gene sequence: CDR1 SNHLY, CDR2 FYNNEI. The CDR3 covers 17 residues. Trimming took 4 bases from V and 0 from J; bases not matched to a gene: 7. This chain's CDR3 is CASSAPGLAGTSYEQYF. The CDR3 region has the DNA TGTGCCAGCAGTGCCCCAGGACTAGCGGGAACCTCCTACGAGCAGTACTTC. The entire variable domain, with the rest obtained from reference TRBV2 and TRBJ2-7, is as follows: EPEVTQTPSHQVTQMGQEVILRCVPISNHLYFYWYRQILGQKVEFLVSFYNNEISEKSEIFDDQFSVERPDGSNFTLKIRSTKLEDSAMYFCASSAPGLAGTSYEQYFGPGTRLTVT.

V usage is TRBV5-1 and J usage is TRBJ2-1, with 10 bases that match TRBD2. Per the germline V gene, CDR1 is SGHRS and CDR2 is YFSETQ. There are 15 residues in the CDR3. J lost 3 bases, V lost 3 bases, and 3 bases had no gene match. The DNA of the CDR3 is TGCGCCAGCAGCTCATCTAGCGGGGGCTACAATGAGCAGTTCTTC. It is translated as CASSSSSGGYNEQFF.

The chain employs TRBV30 and TRBJ2-7, with 8 bases that match TRBD1. Looked up from germline, CDR1 is GTSNPN and CDR2 is SVGIG (reference sequence). J was trimmed by 5 bases and V by 6 bases; bases with no gene match: 9. This CDR3 comprises 13 residues. CDR3 sequence: CACKGQVVNEQYF. CDR3 coding DNA: TGTGCCTGCAAGGGACAGGTAGTCAACGAGCAGTACTTC.

V gene TRBV18 combines with J gene TRBJ1-4; D ambiguous. The CDR3 has 18 amino acids. The V gene lost 0 bases and the J gene lost 6 bases, with 20 bases spanning the gap. The V gene's germline CDR1 is KGHSH and CDR2 LQKENI. CDR3 loop: CASSPPRKGFHWDEKLFF. CDR3 nucleotide sequence: TGTGCCAGCTCACCACCCAGAAAGGGCTTCCATTGGGATGAAAAACTGTTTTTT.

A note on this clone: The junction departs from germline at one end; a sequencing error may be responsible. The chain carries TRBV7-7 and TRBJ1-3; no firm D call. Germline-derived CDR1 and CDR2 are SSHAT and FNYEAQ (reference sequence). CDR3 length equals 16 residues. The CDR3 nucleotides read TGTGCTAGCAGCCGCGGGTTTGTTGGGTCTGGAAACACCATATATTTT. Its protein is CASSRGFVGSGNTIYF.

The V call is TRBV19, the J call TRBJ1-1, with 8 bases lining up with TRBD1. CDR1 LNHDA and CDR2 SQIVND come from the germline V gene (reference sequence). This CDR3 is built from 17 residues. Germline trimming cut 7 bases from V and 0 bases from J; bases unmatched to any gene: 13. The CDR3 sequence is CASIQDTGGVVNTEAFF. DNA of the CDR3: TGTGCCAGTATCCAAGACACAGGGGGAGTCGTGAACACTGAAGCTTTCTTT.